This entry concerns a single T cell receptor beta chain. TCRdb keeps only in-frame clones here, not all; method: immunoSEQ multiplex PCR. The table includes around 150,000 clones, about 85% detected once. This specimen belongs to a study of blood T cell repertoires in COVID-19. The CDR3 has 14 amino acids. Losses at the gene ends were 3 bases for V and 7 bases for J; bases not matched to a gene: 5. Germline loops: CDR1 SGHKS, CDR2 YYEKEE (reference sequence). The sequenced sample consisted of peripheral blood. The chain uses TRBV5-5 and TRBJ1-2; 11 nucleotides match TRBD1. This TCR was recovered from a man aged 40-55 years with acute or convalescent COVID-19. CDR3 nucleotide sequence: TGTGCCAGCAGCTCTGGACAGGGGGCTTCTGGCTACACCTTC. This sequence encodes CASSSGQGASGYTF.